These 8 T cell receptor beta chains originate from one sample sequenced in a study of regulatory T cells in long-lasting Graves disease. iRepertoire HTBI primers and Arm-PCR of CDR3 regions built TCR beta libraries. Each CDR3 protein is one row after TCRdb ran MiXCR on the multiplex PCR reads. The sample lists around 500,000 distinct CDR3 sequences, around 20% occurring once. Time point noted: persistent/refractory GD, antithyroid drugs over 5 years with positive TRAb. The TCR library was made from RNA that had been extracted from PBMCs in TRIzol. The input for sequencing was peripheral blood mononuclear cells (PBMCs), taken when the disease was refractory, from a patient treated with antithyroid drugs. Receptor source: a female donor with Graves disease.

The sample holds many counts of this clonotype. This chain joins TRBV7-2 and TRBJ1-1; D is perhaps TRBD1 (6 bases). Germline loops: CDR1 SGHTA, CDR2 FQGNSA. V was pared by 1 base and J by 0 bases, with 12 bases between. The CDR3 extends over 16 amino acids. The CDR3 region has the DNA TGTGCCAGCAGCTTAGTAGGGGGTATCATGAACACTGAAGCTTTCTTT. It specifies CASSLVGGIMNTEAFF.

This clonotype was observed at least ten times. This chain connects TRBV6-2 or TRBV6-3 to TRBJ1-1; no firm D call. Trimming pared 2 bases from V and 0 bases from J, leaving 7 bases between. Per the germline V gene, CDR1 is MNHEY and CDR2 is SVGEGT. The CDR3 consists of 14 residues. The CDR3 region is CASSYTAMNTEAFF. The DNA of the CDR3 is TGTGCCAGCAGTTACACGGCCATGAACACTGAAGCTTTCTTT.

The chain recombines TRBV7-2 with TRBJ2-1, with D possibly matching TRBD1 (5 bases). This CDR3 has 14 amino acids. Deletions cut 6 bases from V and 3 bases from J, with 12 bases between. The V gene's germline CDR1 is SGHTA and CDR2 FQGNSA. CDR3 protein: CASSLLRGYNEQFF. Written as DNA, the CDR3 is TGTGCCAGCAGTTTACTTAGGGGCTACAATGAGCAGTTCTTC. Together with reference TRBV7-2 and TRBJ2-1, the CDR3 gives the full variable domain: GAGVSQSPSNKVTEKGKDVELRCDPISGHTALYWYRQSLGQGLEFLIYFQGNSAPDKSGLPSDRFSAERTGGSVSTLTIQRTQQEDSAVYLCASSLLRGYNEQFFGPGTRLTVL.

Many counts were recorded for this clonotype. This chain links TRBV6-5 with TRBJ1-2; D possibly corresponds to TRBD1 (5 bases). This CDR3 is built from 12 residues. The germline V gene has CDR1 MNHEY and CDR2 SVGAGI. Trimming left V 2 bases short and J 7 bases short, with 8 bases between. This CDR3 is CASSYPGIGYTF. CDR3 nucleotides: TGTGCCAGCAGTTACCCAGGGATTGGCTACACCTTC.

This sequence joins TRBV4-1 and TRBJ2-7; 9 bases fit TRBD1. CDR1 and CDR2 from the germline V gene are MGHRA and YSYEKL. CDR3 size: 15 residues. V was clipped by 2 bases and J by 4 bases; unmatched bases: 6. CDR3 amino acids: CASSQSPGQGYEQYF. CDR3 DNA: TGCGCCAGCAGCCAATCTCCGGGACAGGGTTACGAGCAGTACTTC.

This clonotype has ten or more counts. The CDR3 coding sequence is TGTGCCAGCAGTTTAGATTGGACAGCTGAAGCTTTCTTT. This translates into CASSLDWTAEAFF. The chain links TRBV27 to TRBJ1-1, with a weak D call TRBD1 (6 bases). CDR3 length: 13 residues. The V gene's germline CDR1 is MNHEY and CDR2 SMNVEV (reference sequence). V lost 2 bases and J lost 6, with 10 bases in between.

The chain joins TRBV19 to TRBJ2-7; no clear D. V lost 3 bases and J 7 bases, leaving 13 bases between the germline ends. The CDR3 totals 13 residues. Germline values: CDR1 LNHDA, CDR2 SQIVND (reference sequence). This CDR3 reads CASSITVETEQYF. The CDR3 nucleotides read TGTGCCAGTAGTATCACCGTGGAAACGGAGCAGTACTTC.

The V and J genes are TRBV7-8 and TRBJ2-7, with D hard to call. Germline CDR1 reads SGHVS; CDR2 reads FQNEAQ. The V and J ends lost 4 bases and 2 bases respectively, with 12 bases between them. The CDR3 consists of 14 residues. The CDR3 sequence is CASSSRWRTYEQYF. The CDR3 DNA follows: TGTGCCAGCAGCTCCCGCTGGCGGACCTACGAGCAGTACTTC.